Below are 25 T cell receptor beta chains sequenced from a single sample in a study of T cells in women clearing cervical HPV infection. The assay was immunoSEQ multiplex PCR, and TCRdb's table has in-frame clones only and misses some. This sample's clone table lists tens of thousands of clones. The source material was blood buffy coat. Receptors originate from a woman aged 18 to 75 with a cervical HPV16 infection that either progressed to CIN3+ or cleared (not recorded which).

Here the CDR3 reads CASQGTGTGQFHNEKLFF. CDR3 DNA, as far as it was read: TGTGCCAGCCAGGGGACCGGGACAGGACAGTTTCATAATGAAAAA. The V call is TRBV18, the J call TRBJ1-4; 8 nucleotides line up with TRBD1. Sequencing ends 3 residues short of the CDR3 end; the germline J gene provides the rest. The CDR3 totals 18 residues. V trimming: 8 bases; J trimming: 4 bases; junction bases outside the gene matches: 18. Germline CDR1 KGHSH, CDR2 LQKENI.

Of note for this clone: Sequencing ends 3 residues short of the CDR3 end; the germline J gene provides the rest. The V call is TRBV4-1, the J call TRBJ2-1; perhaps TRBD2 as D (5 bases). The germline CDR1 and CDR2 sequences are MGHRA and YSYEKL. Between the trimmed V and J ends, which lost 6 bases and 4 bases, there was a span of 13 bases. CDR3 length: 14 amino acids. Here the CDR3 reads CASSPGLLYNEQFF. Partial CDR3 DNA: TGCGCCAGCAGTCCTGGACTCCTTTACAATGAG.

Details on this clone: The read ends 3 residues before the CDR3 terminus; that terminus is restored from the germline J gene. The chain links TRBV4-1 to TRBJ2-2; possible D gene TRBD1, 6 bases. From germline, CDR1 is MGHRA and CDR2 YSYEKL. This CDR3 has 15 amino acids. The covered CDR3 bases are TGCGCCAGCAGCCAAGATCAGGGTAACCAGGGGAGG. Translating it yields CASSQDQGNQGR. The CDR3 as a whole reads CASSQDQGNQGRLFF.

Details on this clone: One end of the junction does not line up with germline, which may come from a read error. The CDR3 extends 3 residues past the end of the read, so its final part is completed from the germline J gene. In the same sample, other DNA sequences code for this CDR3. The chain couples TRBV19 to TRBJ1-3, with TRBD1 as a possible D gene (5 bases). CDR1 is LNHDA and CDR2 is SQIVND in the germline V gene (reference sequence). CDR3 length equals 16 residues. The CDR3 DNA, read in part, is TGTGCCAGTAACGACAAAGGAGACAGAACTGGAAACACG. Residues: CASNDKGDRTGNT. The full CDR3 protein is CASNDKGDRTGNTIYF.

Remarks on this clone: The read ends 3 residues early relative to the CDR3; the germline J gene fills the gap. This chain connects TRBV5-6 to TRBJ1-2, with TRBD1 as a possible D gene (5 bases). Germline lookup yields CDR1 SGHDT and CDR2 YYEEEE. This CDR3 has 12 residues. V was clipped by 2 bases and J by 7 bases, with 9 bases between them. The sequenced part of the CDR3 DNA is TGTGCCAGCAGCTTCGACAGAGCTGGC. Its protein product is CASSFDRAG. The full CDR3 sequence reads CASSFDRAGYTF.

Worth noting for this clone: The read comes to an end 3 residues before the CDR3 does, leaving the germline J gene to fill in the end. The V gene is TRBV2, the J gene TRBJ1-4, with D perhaps TRBD1 (5 bases). The length of the CDR3 is 15 residues. From germline, CDR1 is SNHLY and CDR2 FYNNEI. The CDR3 DNA, read in part, is TGTGCCAGCATGCTTGGGGACTTACCAAATTCACCA. Protein: CASMLGDLPNSP. The whole CDR3 protein reads CASMLGDLPNSPLFF.

As to this clone: The read stops 3 residues short of the end of the CDR3; the missing end is completed from the germline J gene. The chain recombines TRBV7-6 with TRBJ1-4; TRBD1 matches 7 bases. Germline-derived CDR1 and CDR2 are SGHVS and FNYEAQ. The CDR3 has 18 amino acids. The part of the CDR3 DNA that was read is TGTGCCAGCACCGCTGAGGGGGGACAGATCTCTGGGGCCAACGTA. It specifies CASTAEGGQISGANV. Given in full, the CDR3 is CASTAEGGQISGANVLFF. The full variable domain, its missing parts supplied by reference TRBV7-6 and TRBJ1-4, is GAGVSQSPRYKVTKRGQDVALRCDPISGHVSLYWYRQALGQGPEFLTYFNYEAQQDKSGLPNDRFSAERPEGSISTLTIQRTEQRDSAMYRCASTAEGGQISGANVLFFGSGTQLSVL.

As for this clone: The read falls 3 residues short of the CDR3 end, and the missing part is taken from the germline J gene. The rearrangement links TRBV7-3 to TRBJ2-1, with D possibly matching TRBD2 (6 bases). The CDR3 extends over 16 amino acids. With 4 bases removed from V and 6 bases from J, the gap between germline ends came to 19 bases. Germline assignment: CDR1 SGHTA and CDR2 FQGTGA. CDR3 bases read: TGTGCCAGCAGCTCCGGCGGGGCGGGCGGTGTCAATGAG. The encoded protein is CASSSGGAGGVNE. The full CDR3 protein reads CASSSGGAGGVNEQFF.

For this clone: The read ends 3 residues early relative to the CDR3; the germline J gene fills the gap. The chain joins TRBV5-1 to TRBJ1-6, with D tentatively TRBD1 (5 bases). Germline lookup yields CDR1 SGHRS and CDR2 YFSETQ. Deletions cut 0 bases from V and 10 bases from J, with 8 bases between. The CDR3 runs 13 residues. The CDR3 protein is CASSLAGESPLHF. CDR3 DNA (partial): TGCGCCAGCAGCTTGGCGGGGGAGTCACCC.

CDR3 DNA, as far as it was read: TGTGCCAGCAGCGTCGGACAGGGGGCTTACGAG. Translated, it gives CASSVGQGAYE. The entire CDR3 reads CASSVGQGAYEQYF. The chain has TRBV7-6 and TRBJ2-7; 11 nucleotides align to TRBD1. The read ends 3 residues shy of where the CDR3 ends; the end is completed using the germline J gene. Germline CDR1 SGHVS, CDR2 FNYEAQ. The CDR3 extends over 14 amino acids. V was clipped by 5 bases and J by 4 bases; unmatched bases: 4.

Points on this clone: The CDR3 extends 3 residues past the end of the read, so its final part is completed from the germline J gene. The chain uses TRBV20-1 and TRBJ2-6; D might be TRBD2 (5 bases). In germline, CDR1 is DFQATT, CDR2 SNEGSKA (reference sequence). The CDR3 covers 11 residues. The sequenced CDR3 bases are TGCAGTGCGGCGGAGGCCCGAGTC. It encodes CSAAEARV. The entire CDR3 protein reads CSAAEARVLTF.

Concerning this clone itself: The sequence runs out 3 residues before the end of the CDR3; the remainder is reconstructed from the germline J gene. The chain links TRBV7-6 to TRBJ1-4, with 7 bases fitting TRBD1. This CDR3 contains 16 residues. Germline V gene data show CDR1 as SGHVS and CDR2 as FNYEAQ. V was clipped by 1 base and J by 7 bases; unmatched bases: 9. CDR3 residues: CASSLVQSGGSEKLFF. The DNA read from the CDR3 is TGTGCCAGCAGCTTAGTTCAGTCAGGGGGAAGTGAAAAA.

In regard to this clone: The read ends 3 residues early relative to the CDR3; the germline J gene fills the gap. V is TRBV18 and J is TRBJ2-2, with 7 bases aligning to TRBD2. The J segment lost 4 bases and the V segment lost 2 bases, leaving 7 bases of the junction unmatched. Germline-derived CDR1 and CDR2 are KGHSH and LQKENI. The CDR3 is made up of 16 amino acids. CDR3 DNA, as far as it was read: TGTGCCAGCTCACCAAGGGGCGGGGGATCCACCGGGGAG. Translating gives CASSPRGGGSTGE. The whole CDR3 sequence reads CASSPRGGGSTGELFF.

A note on this clone: The read gets to within 3 residues of the CDR3 end, and the germline J gene fills in the rest. The rearrangement links TRBV7-3 to TRBJ2-1, with D possibly being TRBD1 (8 bases). CDR1 is SGHTA and CDR2 is FQGTGA in the germline V gene. Trimming took off 5 bases at V and 6 bases at J, with 20 bases between the two ends. This CDR3 is built from 16 residues. The part of the CDR3 DNA that was read is TGTGCCAGCAGCCCCCGACAGGGGAGGGGAGGCAATGAG. Its protein is CASSPRQGRGGNE. The CDR3 in full is CASSPRQGRGGNEQFF.

As concerns this clone: The CDR3 extends 3 residues past the end of the read, so its final part is completed from the germline J gene. This rearrangement joins TRBV10-2 to TRBJ1-5, with 8 bases matching TRBD1. J was trimmed by 6 bases and V by 7 bases; bases with no gene match: 8. This CDR3 has 14 residues. Germline V gives CDR1 WSHSY, CDR2 SAAADI. The CDR3 loop is CASKETGDGQPQHF. The covered CDR3 bases are TGCGCCAGCAAAGAGACAGGGGACGGTCAGCCC.

Of note for this clone: Read sequence stops 3 residues before the CDR3 end, and the germline J gene provides the missing end. This rearrangement joins TRBV5-4 to TRBJ2-3, with D perhaps TRBD2 (5 bases). The CDR3 runs to 15 residues. The germline CDR1 and CDR2 sequences are SGHNT and YYREEE (reference sequence). With 1 base removed from V and 2 bases from J, the gap between germline ends came to 11 bases. The CDR3 region is CASSLSGLFTDTQYF. The covered CDR3 bases are TGTGCCAGCAGCTTGTCAGGACTTTTCACAGATACG.

Of note for this clone: The read falls 3 residues short of the CDR3 end, and the missing part is taken from the germline J gene. The rearrangement uses TRBV19 and TRBJ2-1, with 9 bases identical to TRBD1. The CDR3 consists of 16 residues. Germline-derived CDR1 and CDR2 are LNHDA and SQIVND (reference sequence). The V and J ends lost 10 bases and 7 bases, in that order; junction bases with no gene match: 17. CDR3 DNA, as far as it was read: TGTGCCACCACCCGCGGGCGGGACAGGGCCGTAAATGAG. This gives the protein CATTRGRDRAVNE. The CDR3 in its entirety is CATTRGRDRAVNEQFF.

Details on this clone: With the read ending 3 residues before the CDR3 end, the germline J gene is used to fill in that end. V is TRBV20-1 and J is TRBJ2-5; the match to TRBD2 covers 12 bases. CDR3 length: 16 residues. Per the germline V gene, CDR1 is DFQATT and CDR2 is SNEGSKA (reference sequence). V shed 3 bases, J shed 3 bases, and the junction held 8 bases outside the gene matches. This CDR3 is CSASLHLAGGEETQYF. The CDR3 bases that were read are TGCAGTGCTAGTCTCCATCTAGCGGGAGGGGAAGAGACC.

Comment on this clone: The CDR3 end falls 3 residues outside the read, so it is completed with the germline J gene. The rearrangement joins TRBV7-2 to TRBJ2-3, with unresolved D. The germline V and J ends were trimmed by 2 bases and 4 bases, with 7 bases remaining between them. CDR1 and CDR2 (germline): SGHTA, FQGNSA. The CDR3 is 13 amino acids. The DNA read from the CDR3 is TGTGCCAGCAGCTTATCCAGGTCAGATACG. Translating it yields CASSLSRSDT. The entire CDR3 protein reads CASSLSRSDTQYF.

About this clone: The read terminates 3 residues before the CDR3 end, so the remaining end is supplied by the germline J gene. The chain combines TRBV19 with TRBJ1-5; 9 bases align to TRBD1. CDR1 and CDR2 (germline): LNHDA, SQIVND (reference sequence). The CDR3 sequence is 17 residues long. The CDR3 loop reads CASSIGGQGLGTDPQHF. The sequenced CDR3 bases are TGTGCCAGTAGTATAGGGGGACAGGGCTTGGGAACAGATCCC.

As concerns this clone: The missing CDR3 end, 3 residues past where the read stops, is filled in from the germline J gene. This chain uses TRBV19 with TRBJ1-6; 7 bases align to TRBD1. V gave up 4 bases and J gave up 6 bases; unmatched junction bases: 9. The CDR3 has 16 residues. From germline, CDR1 is LNHDA and CDR2 SQIVND (reference sequence). This chain's CDR3 is CASSRTGVTSNSPLHF. The part of the CDR3 DNA that was read is TGTGCCAGTAGTAGAACAGGGGTCACATCTAATTCACCC. Combining the CDR3 with reference TRBV19 and TRBJ1-6 gives the whole variable domain DGGITQSPKYLFRKEGQNVTLSCEQNLNHDAMYWYRQDPGQGLRLIYYSQIVNDFQKGDIAEGYSVSREKKESFPLTVTSAQKNPTAFYLCASSRTGVTSNSPLHFGNGTRLTVT.

A remark on this clone: Read sequence stops 3 residues before the CDR3 end, and the germline J gene provides the missing end. The chain carries TRBV7-9 and TRBJ1-5; no firm D call. The CDR3 runs 15 residues. Trimming shortened V by 5 bases and J by 4 bases, and 15 bases separated the two germline ends. In germline, CDR1 is SEHNR, CDR2 FQNEAQ (reference sequence). The sequenced part of the CDR3 DNA is TGTGCCAGCAGCCGGGGTACGGGATCTAATCAGCCC. This sequence encodes CASSRGTGSNQP. The whole CDR3 sequence reads CASSRGTGSNQPQHF.

A word on this clone: The observed sequence ends 3 residues before the CDR3 terminus, with the missing tail filled in from the germline J gene. The chain couples TRBV12-3 or TRBV12-4 to TRBJ1-2, with D maybe TRBD1 (6 bases). This CDR3 is built from 13 residues. CDR3 region: CASTFRGVGSYTF. The CDR3 bases that were read are TGTGCCAGCACCTTCAGGGGAGTAGGTAGC.

A note on this clone: The read finishes 3 residues shy of the CDR3 end, and the germline J gene is used to complete it. This chain uses TRBV23-1 with TRBJ2-4; TRBD2 might be the D (5 bases). TRBV23-1 is classed as an ORF, of uncertain function. CDR3 length equals 13 residues. V was cut by 9 bases and J by 0 bases, with 9 bases left in between. The sequenced part of the CDR3 DNA is TGCGCCAGGACGGGGTTAGCCAAAAACATT. This sequence encodes CARTGLAKNI. The complete CDR3 protein is CARTGLAKNIQYF.

About this clone: Read data end 3 residues before the CDR3 end; the end is taken from the germline J gene. The chain recombines TRBV7-9 with TRBJ1-4; TRBD1 might be the D (6 bases). There are 15 residues in the CDR3. Trimming shortened V by 5 bases and J by 0 bases, and 10 bases separated the two germline ends. The germline V gene has CDR1 SEHNR and CDR2 FQNEAQ (reference sequence). CDR3 DNA (partial): TGTGCCAGCAGCCCTAAGGGGGCAACTAATGAAAAA. It codes for CASSPKGATNEK. The CDR3 in its entirety is CASSPKGATNEKLFF.